This T cell receptor (beta chain) was sequenced during a study of OX40 agonist ivuxolimab in advanced cancers. Points from the study as a whole: The study found that CD8+ T cells averaged more expanded clones than CD4+.

Concerning this clone: Its antigen is not identified.

The table came from immunoSEQ multiplex PCR; TCRdb's copy has only in-frame clones and leaves some out. In the table there are tens of thousands of clones, approximately 80% of which are singletons. Germline CDR1 and CDR2: MNHEY and SVGAGI. The CDR3 runs to 14 residues. V was shortened by 2 bases and J by 4 bases, with 12 bases between the two germline ends. The sequenced sample was CD4+ or CD8+ T cells sorted from blood, obtained in a trial of the OX40 agonist ivuxolimab. This chain connects TRBV6-5 to TRBJ2-7; D gene uncertain. This receptor was identified in an adult with an advanced solid tumor such as melanoma, head and neck, liver or kidney cancer. The CDR3 here is CASSYDMAGYEQYF. The CDR3 DNA reads TGTGCCAGCAGTTACGATATGGCCGGTTACGAGCAGTACTTC.